The table lists the clone carrying this T cell receptor (beta chain) with a few counts. Its target is not known. Deletions cut 4 bases from V and 5 bases from J, with 9 bases between. CDR3 size: 13 residues. CDR1 is SGDLS and CDR2 is YYNGEE in the germline V gene. Sequencing targeted expressed TCRB transcripts, as all isolated RNA had been reverse transcribed. Repertoires were generated with immunoSEQ multiplex PCR, while TCRdb's copy carries only in-frame clones and drops some. The profile shows a few hundred thousand clones, about 12% of them singletons. These data are taken from a study of beta chain features in type 1 diabetes. Notes on the study in general: Cells with high TCR expression could be over-represented when cDNA is sequenced. Researchers caution that PCR might favor shorter templates, equally among patients and controls.

It was one heparinised blood draw, averaging around 120 mL, that each donor gave. This sequence originates from a man aged 18 to 30 in good health. V usage is TRBV9 and J usage is TRBJ2-2; D may be TRBD1 (6 bases). Sample: naive CD4+ T cells from blood. CDR3 nucleotides: TGTGCCAGCAGCCCAGGACAGACCGGGGAGCTGTTTTTT. Amino acids: CASSPGQTGELFF.